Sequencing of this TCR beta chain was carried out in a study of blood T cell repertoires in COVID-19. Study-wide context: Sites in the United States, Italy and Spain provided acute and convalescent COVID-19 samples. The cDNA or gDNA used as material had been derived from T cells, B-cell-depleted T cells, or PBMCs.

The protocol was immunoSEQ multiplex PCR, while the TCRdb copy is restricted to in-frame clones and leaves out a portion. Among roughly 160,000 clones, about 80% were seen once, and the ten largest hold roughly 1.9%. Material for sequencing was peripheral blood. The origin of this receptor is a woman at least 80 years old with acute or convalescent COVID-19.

For the CDR3, the DNA is TGCGCCAGCAGGAGTGGGGGCCGTTTGAACACTGAAGCTTTCTTT. Translating it yields CASRSGGRLNTEAFF. This sequence joins TRBV10-2 and TRBJ1-1; possible D gene TRBD1, 6 bases. The CDR3 is 15 amino acids. The V gene lost 6 bases and the J gene lost 0 bases, with 14 bases spanning the gap. The germline V gene has CDR1 WSHSY and CDR2 SAAADI.